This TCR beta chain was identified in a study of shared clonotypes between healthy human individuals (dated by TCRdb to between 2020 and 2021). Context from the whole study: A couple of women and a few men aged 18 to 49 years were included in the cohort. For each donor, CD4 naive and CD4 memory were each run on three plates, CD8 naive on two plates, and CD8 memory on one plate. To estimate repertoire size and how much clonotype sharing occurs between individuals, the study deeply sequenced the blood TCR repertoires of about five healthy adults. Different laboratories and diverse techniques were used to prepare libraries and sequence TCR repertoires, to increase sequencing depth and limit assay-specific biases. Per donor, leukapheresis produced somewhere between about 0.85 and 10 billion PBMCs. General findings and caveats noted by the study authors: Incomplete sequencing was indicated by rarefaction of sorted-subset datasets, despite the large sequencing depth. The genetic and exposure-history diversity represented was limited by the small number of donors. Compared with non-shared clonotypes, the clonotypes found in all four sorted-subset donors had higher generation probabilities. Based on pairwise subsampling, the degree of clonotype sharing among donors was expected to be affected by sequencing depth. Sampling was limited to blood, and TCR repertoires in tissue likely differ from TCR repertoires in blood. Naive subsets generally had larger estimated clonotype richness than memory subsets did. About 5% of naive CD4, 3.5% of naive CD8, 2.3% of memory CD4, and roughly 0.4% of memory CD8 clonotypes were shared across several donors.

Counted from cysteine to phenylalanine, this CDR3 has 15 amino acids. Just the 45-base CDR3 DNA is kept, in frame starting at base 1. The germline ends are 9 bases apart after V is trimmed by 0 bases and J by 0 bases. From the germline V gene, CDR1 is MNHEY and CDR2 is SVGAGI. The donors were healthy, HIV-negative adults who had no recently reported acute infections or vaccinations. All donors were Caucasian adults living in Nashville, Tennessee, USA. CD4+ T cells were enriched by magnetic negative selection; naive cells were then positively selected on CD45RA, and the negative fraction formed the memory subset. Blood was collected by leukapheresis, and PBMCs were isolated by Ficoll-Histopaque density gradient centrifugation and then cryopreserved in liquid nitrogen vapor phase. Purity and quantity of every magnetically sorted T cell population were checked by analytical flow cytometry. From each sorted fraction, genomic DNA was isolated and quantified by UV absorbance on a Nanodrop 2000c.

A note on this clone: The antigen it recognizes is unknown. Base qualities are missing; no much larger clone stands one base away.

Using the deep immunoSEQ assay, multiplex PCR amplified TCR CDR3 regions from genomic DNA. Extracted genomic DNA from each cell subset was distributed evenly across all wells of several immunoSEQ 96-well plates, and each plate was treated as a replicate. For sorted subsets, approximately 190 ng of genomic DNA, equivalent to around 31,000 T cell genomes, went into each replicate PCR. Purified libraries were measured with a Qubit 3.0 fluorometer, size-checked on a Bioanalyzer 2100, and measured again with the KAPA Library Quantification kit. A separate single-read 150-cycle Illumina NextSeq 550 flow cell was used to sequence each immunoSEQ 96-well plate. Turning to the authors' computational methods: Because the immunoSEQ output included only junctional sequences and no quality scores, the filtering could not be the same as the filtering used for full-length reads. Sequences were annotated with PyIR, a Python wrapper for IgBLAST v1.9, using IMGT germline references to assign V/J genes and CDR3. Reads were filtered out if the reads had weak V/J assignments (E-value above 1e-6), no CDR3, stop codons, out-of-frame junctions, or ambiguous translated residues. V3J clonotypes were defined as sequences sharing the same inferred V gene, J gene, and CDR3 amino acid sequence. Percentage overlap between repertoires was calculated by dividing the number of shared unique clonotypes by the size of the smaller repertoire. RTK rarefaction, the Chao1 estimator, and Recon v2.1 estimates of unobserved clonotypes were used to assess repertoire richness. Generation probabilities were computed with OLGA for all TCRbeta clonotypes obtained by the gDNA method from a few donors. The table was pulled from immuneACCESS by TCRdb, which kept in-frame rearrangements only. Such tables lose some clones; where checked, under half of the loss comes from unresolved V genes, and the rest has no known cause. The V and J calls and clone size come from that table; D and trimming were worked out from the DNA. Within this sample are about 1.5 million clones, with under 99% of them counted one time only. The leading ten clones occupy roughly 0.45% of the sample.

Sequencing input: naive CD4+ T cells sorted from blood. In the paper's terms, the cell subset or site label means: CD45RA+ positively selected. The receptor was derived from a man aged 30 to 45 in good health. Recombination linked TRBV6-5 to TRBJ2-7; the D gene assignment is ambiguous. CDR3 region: CASSYSHSSSYEQYF. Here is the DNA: TGTGCCAGCAGTTACTCGCACAGTAGCTCCTACGAGCAGTACTTC.